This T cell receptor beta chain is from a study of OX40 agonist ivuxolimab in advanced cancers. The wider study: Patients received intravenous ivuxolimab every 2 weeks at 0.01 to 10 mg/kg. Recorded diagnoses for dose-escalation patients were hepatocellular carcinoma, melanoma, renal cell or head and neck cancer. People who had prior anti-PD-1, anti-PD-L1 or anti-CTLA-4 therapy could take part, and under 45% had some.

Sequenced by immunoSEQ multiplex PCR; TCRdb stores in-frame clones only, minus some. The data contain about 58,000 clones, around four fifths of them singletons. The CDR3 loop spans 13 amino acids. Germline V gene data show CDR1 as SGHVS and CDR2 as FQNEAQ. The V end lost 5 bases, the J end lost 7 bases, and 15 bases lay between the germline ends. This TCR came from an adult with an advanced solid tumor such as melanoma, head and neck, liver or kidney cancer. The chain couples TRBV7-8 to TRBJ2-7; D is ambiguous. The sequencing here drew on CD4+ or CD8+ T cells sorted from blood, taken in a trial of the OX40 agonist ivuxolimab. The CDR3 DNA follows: TGTGCCAGCAGCCCCCGGCCGGTCGTAGAGCAGTACTTC. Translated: CASSPRPVVEQYF.